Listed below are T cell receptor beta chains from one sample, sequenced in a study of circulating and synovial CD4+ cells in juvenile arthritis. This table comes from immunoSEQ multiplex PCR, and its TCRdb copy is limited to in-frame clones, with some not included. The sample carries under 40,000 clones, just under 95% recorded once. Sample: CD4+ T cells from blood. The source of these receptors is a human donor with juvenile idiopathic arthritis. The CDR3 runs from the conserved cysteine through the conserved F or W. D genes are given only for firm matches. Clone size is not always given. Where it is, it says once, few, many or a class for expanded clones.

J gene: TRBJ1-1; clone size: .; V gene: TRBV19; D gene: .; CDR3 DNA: TGTGCCAGTAGTATAGAACCAGGATCGTTGAACACTGAAGCTTTCTTT; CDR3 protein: CASSIEPGSLNTEAFF
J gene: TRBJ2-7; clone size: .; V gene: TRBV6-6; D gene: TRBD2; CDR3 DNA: TGTGCCAGCAGCCGGGGACTAGCGGGAATCTACGAGCAGTACTTC; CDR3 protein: CASSRGLAGIYEQYF
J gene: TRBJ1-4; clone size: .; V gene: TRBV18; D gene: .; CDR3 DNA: TGTGCCAGCTCACCACCGGGCAGGGTTAATGAAAAACTGTTTTTT; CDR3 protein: CASSPPGRVNEKLFF
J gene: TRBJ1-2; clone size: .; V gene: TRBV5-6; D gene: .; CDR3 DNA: TGTGCCAGCAGCTTTGGGGGCGTAGCTAACTATGGCTACACCTTC; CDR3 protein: CASSFGGVANYGYTF
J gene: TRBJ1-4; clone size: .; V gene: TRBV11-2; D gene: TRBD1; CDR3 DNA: TGTGCCAGCAGCTTAAGGAGGACAGGGGACAATGAAAAACTGTTTTTT; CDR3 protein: CASSLRRTGDNEKLFF
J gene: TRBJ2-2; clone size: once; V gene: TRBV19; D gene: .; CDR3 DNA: TGTGCCAGTAGTACCCCAATGGAGCTCGGGGAGCTGTTTTTT; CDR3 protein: CASSTPMELGELFF
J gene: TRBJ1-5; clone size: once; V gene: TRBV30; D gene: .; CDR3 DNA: TGTGCCTGGAGTGTACGCGGGGGACGGTGGATCAATCAGCCCCAGCATTTT; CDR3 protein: CAWSVRGGRWINQPQHF
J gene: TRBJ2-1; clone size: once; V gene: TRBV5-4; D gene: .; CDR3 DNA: TGTGCCAGCAGCCGGAGGGACGGAGACAATGAGCAGTTCTTC; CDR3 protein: CASSRRDGDNEQFF
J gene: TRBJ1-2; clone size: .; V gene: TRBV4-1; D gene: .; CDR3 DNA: TGCGCCAGCAGCCAAGTAAGGACTCGGAGATGGTTC; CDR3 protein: CASSQVRTRRWF
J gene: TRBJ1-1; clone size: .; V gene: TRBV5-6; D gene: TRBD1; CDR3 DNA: TGTGCCAGCAGCGGATGGACAGGGGCTAACACTGAAGCTTTCTTT; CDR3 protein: CASSGWTGANTEAFF
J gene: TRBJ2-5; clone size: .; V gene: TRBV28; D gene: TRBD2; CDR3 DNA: TGTGCCAGCAGTTCCGGCGGCGGGAGGGCCCCAGAGACCCAGTACTTC; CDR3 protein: CASSSGGGRAPETQYF
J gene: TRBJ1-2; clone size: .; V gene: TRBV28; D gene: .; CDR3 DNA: TGTGCCAGCTCCCGACAGCCGAACTATGGCTACCCCTTC; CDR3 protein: CASSRQPNYGYPF
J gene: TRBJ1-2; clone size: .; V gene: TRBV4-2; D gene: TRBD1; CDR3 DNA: TGTGCCAGCAGCCAGGAGACCTTGGGACAGGGCGGCTATGGCTACACCTTC; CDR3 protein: CASSQETLGQGGYGYTF
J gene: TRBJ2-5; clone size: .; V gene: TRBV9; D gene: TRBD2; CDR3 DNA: TGTGCCAGCAGCGCCCGGGACTACGGAGAGACCCAGTACTTC; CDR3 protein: CASSARDYGETQYF
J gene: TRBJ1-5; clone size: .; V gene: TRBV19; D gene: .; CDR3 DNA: TGTGCCAGTACCCAGTTAAATCAGCCCCAGCATTTT; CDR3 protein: CASTQLNQPQHF
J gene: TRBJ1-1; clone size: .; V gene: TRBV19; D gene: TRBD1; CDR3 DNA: TGTGCCAGTAATTCCTACAGACCCGGGACAGGGGTAACTGAAGCTTTCTTT; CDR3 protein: CASNSYRPGTGVTEAFF
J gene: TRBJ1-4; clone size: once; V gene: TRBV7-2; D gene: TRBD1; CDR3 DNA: TGTGCCAGCAGCTTAGTGACAGGGGGGGAAAAACTGTTTTTT; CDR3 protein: CASSLVTGGEKLFF
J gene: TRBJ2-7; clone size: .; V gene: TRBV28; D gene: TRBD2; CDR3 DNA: TGTGCCAGCAGGTTTAGGCGGGAGGTCTACGAGCAGTACTTC; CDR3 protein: CASRFRREVYEQYF
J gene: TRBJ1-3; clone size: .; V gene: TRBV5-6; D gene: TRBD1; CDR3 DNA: TGTGCCAGCAGCGTATACGGACAGGGACGTGGAAACACCATATATTTT; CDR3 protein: CASSVYGQGRGNTIYF
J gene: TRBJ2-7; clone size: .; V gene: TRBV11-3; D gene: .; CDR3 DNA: TGTGCCAGCAGCTCCGGGGGGACACCCTCAGGCGAGCAGTACTTC; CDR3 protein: CASSSGGTPSGEQYF
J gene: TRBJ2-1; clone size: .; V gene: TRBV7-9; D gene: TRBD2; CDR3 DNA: TGTGCCAGCAGCCACCCTAGCGGACCCTACAATGAGCAGTTCTTC; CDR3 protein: CASSHPSGPYNEQFF
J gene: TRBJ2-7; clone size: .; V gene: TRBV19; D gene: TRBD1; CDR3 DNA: TGTGCCAGTAGCGGGACAGGGTCCTACGAGCAGTACTTC; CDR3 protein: CASSGTGSYEQYF
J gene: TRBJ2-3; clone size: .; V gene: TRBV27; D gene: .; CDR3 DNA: TGTGCCACCTATACGCAGTATTTT; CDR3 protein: CATYTQYF
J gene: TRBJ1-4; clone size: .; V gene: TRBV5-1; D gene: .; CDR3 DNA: TGCGCCAGCAGCTTAGGCGGTCAGCCTAATGAAAAACTGTTTTTT; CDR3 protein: CASSLGGQPNEKLFF
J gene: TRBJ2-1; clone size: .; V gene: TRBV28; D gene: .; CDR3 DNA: TGTGCCAGCAGCTTGATAAGCCACCGTCTAGGAGAGCAGTTCTTC; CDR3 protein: CASSLISHRLGEQFF
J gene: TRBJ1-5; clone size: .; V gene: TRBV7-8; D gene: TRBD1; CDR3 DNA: TGTGCCAGCAGCCCGCGACCCCCGGGACAGGGAAATCAGCCCCAGCATTTT; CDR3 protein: CASSPRPPGQGNQPQHF
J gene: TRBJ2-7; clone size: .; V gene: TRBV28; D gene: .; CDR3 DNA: TGTGCCAGCAGTGCCCCTGGAGGGGTGCCTTCCTACGAGCAGTACTTC; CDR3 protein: CASSAPGGVPSYEQYF
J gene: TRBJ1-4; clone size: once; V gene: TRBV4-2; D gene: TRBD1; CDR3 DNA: TGTGCCAGCAGCCACCCGGGACAGGGGCTTGAAAAACTGTTTTTT; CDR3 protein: CASSHPGQGLEKLFF
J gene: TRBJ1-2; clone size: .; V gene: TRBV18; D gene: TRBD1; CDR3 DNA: TGTGCCAGCTCACCAGCCCGACAGGGGGGGAACTATGGCTACACCTTC; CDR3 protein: CASSPARQGGNYGYTF
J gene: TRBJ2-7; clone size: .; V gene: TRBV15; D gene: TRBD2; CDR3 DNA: TGTGCCACCAGCAGAGATACGGGACTACTCTACGAGCAGTACTTC; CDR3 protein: CATSRDTGLLYEQYF
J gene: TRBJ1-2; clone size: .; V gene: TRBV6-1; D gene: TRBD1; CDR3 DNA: TGTGCCAGCAGTGAGCGGACAGGGGGAAACTATGGCTACACCTTC; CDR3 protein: CASSERTGGNYGYTF
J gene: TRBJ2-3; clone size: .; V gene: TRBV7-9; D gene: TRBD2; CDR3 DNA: TGTGCCAGCAGCTTAGAAGCGGGAGGGGTCACAGATACGCAGTATTTT; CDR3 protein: CASSLEAGGVTDTQYF
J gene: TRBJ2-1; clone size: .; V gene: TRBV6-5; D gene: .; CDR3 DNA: TGTGCCAGCATCAAACCGGGTCCTCATTATGAGCAGTTCTTC; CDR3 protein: CASIKPGPHYEQFF
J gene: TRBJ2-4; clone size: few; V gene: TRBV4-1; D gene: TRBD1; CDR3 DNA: TGCGCCAGCAGCCGGGAGGACAGGGGGGTAGGAAACATTCAGTACTTC; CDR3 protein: CASSREDRGVGNIQYF
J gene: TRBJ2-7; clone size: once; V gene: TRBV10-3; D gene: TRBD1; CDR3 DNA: TGTGCCATCAGCCCGCCGACAGGGATCGGATCCTACGAGCAGTACTTC; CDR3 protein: CAISPPTGIGSYEQYF
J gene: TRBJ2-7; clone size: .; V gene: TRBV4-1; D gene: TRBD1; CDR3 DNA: TGCGCCAGCAGCCAACGGGACAGGTCCCGCTACGAGCAGTACTTC; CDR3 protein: CASSQRDRSRYEQYF
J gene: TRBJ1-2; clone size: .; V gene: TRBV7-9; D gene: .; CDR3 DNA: TGTGCCAGCAGCTTAGCCGGTCTAGCTAACTATGGCTACACCTTC; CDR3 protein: CASSLAGLANYGYTF
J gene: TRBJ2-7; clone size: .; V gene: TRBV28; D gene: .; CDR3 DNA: TGTGCCAGCAGTTCCGGAGTCTCCGAGCAGTACTTC; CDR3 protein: CASSSGVSEQYF
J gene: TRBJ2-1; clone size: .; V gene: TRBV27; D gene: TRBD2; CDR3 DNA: TGTGCCAGCAGTTTCGGGACTAGCGTAAAGAATGAGCAGTTCTTC; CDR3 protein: CASSFGTSVKNEQFF
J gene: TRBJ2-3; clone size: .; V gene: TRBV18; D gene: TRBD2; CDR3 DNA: TGTGCCAGCTCGCAAACTAGCGCGGGCACAGATACGCAGTATTTT; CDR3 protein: CASSQTSAGTDTQYF
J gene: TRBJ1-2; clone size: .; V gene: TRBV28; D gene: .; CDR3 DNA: TGTGCCAGCAGTTTGACAGAACGAGAAGGCTACACCTTC; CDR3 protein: CASSLTEREGYTF
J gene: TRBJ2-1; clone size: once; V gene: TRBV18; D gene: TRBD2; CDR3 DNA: TGTGCCAGCCGCGGTATAGCGGGAGGGTCCTACAATGAGCAGTTCTTC; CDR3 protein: CASRGIAGGSYNEQFF
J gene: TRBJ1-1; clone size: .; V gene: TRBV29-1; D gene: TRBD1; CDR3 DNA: TGCAGCGTTGCCCTCAACCCAGGACAGGGGGCAAACACTGAAGCTTTCTTT; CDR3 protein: CSVALNPGQGANTEAFF
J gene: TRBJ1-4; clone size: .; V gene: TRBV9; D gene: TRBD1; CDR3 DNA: TGTGCCAGCAGCGTGCAGGGGGCAACTAATGAAAAACTGTTTTTT; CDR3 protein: CASSVQGATNEKLFF
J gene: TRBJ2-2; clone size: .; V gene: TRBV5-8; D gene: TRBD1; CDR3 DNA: TGTGCCAGCAGCTTGTTGGGACAGGGGCGGAATACGCGAGTCACCGGGGAGCTGTTTTTT; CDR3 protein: CASSLLGQGRNTRVTGELFF
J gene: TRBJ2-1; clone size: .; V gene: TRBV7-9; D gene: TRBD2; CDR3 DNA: TGTGCCAGCCGCTCCGGACTAGCGGGAAAGTCCCCCTACAATGAGCAGTTCTTC; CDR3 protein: CASRSGLAGKSPYNEQFF